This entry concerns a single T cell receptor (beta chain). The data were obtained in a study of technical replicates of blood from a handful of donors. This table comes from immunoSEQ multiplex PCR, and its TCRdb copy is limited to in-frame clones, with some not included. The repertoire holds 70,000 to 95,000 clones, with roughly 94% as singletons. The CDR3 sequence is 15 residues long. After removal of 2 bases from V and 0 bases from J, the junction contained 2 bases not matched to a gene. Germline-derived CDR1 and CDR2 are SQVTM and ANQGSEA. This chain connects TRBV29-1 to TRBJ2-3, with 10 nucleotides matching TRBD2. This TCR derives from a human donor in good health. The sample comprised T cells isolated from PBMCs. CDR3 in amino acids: CSVEILAGSTDTQYF. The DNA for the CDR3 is TGCAGCGTTGAAATACTAGCGGGGAGCACAGATACGCAGTATTTT.